This T cell receptor beta chain was identified in a study of cytomegalovirus exposure and HLA in healthy donors. Study-wide findings and caveats: Cytomegalovirus status, reportedly, was diagnosed with high specificity and sensitivity by the classifier. Overall, about 160 TCR beta chains were annotated as cytomegalovirus-associated.

Sequencing used immunoSEQ multiplex PCR; TCRdb keeps in-frame clones, though not all of them. The repertoire includes around 130,000 clones, more than 75% of them detected once, and approximately 2% sits in the top ten. The count of this clone is one. The antigen is undetermined. Germline assignment: CDR1 LNHDA and CDR2 SQIVND (reference sequence). This CDR3 comprises 14 residues. The V end lost 10 bases, the J end lost 5 bases, and 20 bases lay between the germline ends. This receptor was taken from a woman aged 25-40 years in good health and CMV-seronegative. The sample comprised PBMCs. The V call is TRBV19, the J call TRBJ2-5; possibly TRBD1 for D (6 bases). CDR3 loop: CATSGTHWGETQYF. CDR3 coding DNA: TGTGCCACCTCAGGGACACATTGGGGGGAGACCCAGTACTTC.